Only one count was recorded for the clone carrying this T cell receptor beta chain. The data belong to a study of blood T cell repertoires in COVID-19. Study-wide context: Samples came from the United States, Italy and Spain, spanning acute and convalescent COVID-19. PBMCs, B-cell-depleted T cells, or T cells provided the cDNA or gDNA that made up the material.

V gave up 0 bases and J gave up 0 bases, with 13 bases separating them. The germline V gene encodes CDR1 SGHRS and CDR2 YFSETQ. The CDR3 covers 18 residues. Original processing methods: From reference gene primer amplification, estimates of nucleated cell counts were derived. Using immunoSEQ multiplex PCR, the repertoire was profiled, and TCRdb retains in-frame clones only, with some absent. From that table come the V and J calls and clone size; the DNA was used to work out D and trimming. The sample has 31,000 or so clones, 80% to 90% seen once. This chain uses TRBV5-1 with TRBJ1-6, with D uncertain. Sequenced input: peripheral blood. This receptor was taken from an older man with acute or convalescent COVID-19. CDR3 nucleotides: TGCGCCAGCAGCTTGGGTACTCCAAGGAGCTCCTATAATTCACCCCTCCACTTT. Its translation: CASSLGTPRSSYNSPLHF.